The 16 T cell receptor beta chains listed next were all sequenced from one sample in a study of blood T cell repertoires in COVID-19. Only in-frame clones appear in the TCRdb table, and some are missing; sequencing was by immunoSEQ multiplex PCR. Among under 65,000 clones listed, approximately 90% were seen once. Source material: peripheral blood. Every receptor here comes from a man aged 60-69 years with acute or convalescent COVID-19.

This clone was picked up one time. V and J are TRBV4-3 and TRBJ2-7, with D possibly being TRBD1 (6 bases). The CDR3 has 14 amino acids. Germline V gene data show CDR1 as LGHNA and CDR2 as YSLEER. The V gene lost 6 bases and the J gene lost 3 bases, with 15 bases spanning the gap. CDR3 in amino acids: CASSMGAGYYEQYF. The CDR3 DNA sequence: TGCGCCAGCAGTATGGGGGCAGGGTACTACGAGCAGTACTTC.

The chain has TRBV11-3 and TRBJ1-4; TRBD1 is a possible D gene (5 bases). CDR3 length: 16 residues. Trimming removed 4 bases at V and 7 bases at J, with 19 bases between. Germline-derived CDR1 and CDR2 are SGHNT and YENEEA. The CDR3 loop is CASSSRVEQGGEKLFF. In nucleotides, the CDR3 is TGTGCCAGCAGCTCACGGGTGGAGCAGGGAGGTGAAAAACTGTTTTTT.

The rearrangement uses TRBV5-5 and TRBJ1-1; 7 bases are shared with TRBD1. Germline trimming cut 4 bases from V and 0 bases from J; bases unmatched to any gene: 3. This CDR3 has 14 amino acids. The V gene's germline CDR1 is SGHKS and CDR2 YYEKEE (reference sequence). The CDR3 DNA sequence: TGTGCCAGCAGCCAACAGGGGATGAACACTGAAGCTTTCTTT. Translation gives CASSQQGMNTEAFF.

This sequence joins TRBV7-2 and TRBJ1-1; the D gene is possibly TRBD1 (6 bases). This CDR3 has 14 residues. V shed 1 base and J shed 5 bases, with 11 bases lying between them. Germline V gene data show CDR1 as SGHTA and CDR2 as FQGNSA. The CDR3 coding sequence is TGTGCCAGCAGCTTAGTGAGGGGGAAAACTGAAGCTTTCTTT. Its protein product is CASSLVRGKTEAFF. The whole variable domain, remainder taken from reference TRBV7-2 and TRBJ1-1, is GAGVSQSPSNKVTEKGKDVELRCDPISGHTALYWYRQSLGQGLEFLIYFQGNSAPDKSGLPSDRFSAERTGGSVSTLTIQRTQQEDSAVYLCASSLVRGKTEAFFGQGTRLTVV.

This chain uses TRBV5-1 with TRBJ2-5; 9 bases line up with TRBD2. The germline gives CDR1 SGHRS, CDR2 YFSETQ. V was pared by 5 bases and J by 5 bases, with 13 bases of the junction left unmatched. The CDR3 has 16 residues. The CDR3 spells CASSEASGIGRETQYF. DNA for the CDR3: TGCGCCAGCAGTGAGGCTAGCGGGATAGGACGGGAGACCCAGTACTTC.

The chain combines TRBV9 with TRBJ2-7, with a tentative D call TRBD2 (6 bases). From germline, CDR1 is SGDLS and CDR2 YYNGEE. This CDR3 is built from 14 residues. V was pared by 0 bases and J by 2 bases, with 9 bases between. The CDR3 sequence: CASSVAAGTYEQYF. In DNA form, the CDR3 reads TGTGCCAGCAGCGTAGCCGCGGGAACCTACGAGCAGTACTTC.

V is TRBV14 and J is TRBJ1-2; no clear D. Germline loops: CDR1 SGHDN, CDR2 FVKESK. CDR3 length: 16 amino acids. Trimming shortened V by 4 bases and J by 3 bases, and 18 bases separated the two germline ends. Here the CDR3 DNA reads TGTGCCAGCAGCCTCCGAAGCCCCACCGTAGACTATGGCTACACCTTC. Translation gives CASSLRSPTVDYGYTF. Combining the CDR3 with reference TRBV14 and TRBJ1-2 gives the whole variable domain EAGVTQFPSHSVIEKGQTVTLRCDPISGHDNLYWYRRVMGKEIKFLLHFVKESKQDESGMPNNRFLAERTGGTYSTLKVQPAELEDSGVYFCASSLRSPTVDYGYTFGSGTRLTVV.

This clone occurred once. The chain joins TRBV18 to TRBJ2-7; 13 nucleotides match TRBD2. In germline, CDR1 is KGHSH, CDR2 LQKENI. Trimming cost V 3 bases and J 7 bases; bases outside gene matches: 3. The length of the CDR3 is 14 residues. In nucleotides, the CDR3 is TGTGCCAGCTCACCGGGACTAGCGGGACCGGAGCAGTACTTC. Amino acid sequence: CASSPGLAGPEQYF.

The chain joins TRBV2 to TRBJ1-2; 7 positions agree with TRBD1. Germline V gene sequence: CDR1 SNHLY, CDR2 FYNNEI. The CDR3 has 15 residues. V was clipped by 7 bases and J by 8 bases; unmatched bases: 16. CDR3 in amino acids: CASNPGQNILLGYTF. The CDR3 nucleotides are TGTGCCAGCAACCCGGGACAGAATATTCTGTTAGGCTACACCTTC.

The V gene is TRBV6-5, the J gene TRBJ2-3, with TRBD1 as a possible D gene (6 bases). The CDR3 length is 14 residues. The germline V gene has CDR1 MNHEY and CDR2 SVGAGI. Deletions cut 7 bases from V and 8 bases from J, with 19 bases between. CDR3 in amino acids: CASKQGLTRGTQYF. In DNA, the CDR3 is TGTGCCAGCAAACAGGGCTTAACCAGAGGTACGCAGTATTTT.

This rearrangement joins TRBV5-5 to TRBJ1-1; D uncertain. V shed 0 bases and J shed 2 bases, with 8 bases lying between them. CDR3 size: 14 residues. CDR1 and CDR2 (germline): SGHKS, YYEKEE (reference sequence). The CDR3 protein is CASSLDYVNTEAFF. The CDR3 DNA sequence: TGTGCCAGCAGCTTGGATTATGTAAACACTGAAGCTTTCTTT.

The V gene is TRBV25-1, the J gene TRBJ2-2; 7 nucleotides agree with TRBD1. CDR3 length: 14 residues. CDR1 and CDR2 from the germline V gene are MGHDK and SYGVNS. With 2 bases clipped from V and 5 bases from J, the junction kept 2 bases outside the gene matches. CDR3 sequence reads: CASSEDRETGELFF. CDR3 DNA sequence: TGTGCCAGCAGTGAAGACAGGGAAACCGGGGAGCTGTTTTTT.

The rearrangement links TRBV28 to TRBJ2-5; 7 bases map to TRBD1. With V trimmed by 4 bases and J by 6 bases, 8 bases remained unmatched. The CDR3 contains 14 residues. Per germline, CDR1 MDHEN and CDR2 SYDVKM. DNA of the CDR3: TGTGCCAGCAGTTCCCCCGACAGGGTTCAGACCCAGTACTTC. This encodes CASSSPDRVQTQYF.

CDR3 amino acids: CASSQDAGVDGYTF. The DNA of the CDR3 is TGTGCCAGCAGCCAAGATGCAGGGGTTGATGGCTACACCTTC. The chain is built from TRBV3-1 (or the pseudogene TRBV3-2) and TRBJ1-2, with D perhaps TRBD1 (6 bases). The V end was cut by 0 bases, the J end by 6 bases, with 11 bases between. The germline V gene has CDR1 LGHDT and CDR2 YNNKEL (reference sequence). This CDR3 spans 14 amino acids.

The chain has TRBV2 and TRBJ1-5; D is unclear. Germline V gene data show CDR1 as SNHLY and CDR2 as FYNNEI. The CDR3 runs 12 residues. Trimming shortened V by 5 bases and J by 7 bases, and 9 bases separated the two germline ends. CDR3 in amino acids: CASSPNAQPQHF. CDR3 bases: TGTGCCAGCAGTCCTAACGCACAGCCCCAGCATTTT. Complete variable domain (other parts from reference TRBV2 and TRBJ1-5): EPEVTQTPSHQVTQMGQEVILRCVPISNHLYFYWYRQILGQKVEFLVSFYNNEISEKSEIFDDQFSVERPDGSNFTLKIRSTKLEDSAMYFCASSPNAQPQHFGDGTRLSIL.

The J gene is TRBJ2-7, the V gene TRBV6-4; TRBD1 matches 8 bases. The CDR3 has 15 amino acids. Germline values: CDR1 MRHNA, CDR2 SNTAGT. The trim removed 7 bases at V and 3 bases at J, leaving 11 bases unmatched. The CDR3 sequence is CASNEDRAWNYEQYF. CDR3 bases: TGTGCCAGCAACGAGGACAGGGCATGGAACTACGAGCAGTACTTC.